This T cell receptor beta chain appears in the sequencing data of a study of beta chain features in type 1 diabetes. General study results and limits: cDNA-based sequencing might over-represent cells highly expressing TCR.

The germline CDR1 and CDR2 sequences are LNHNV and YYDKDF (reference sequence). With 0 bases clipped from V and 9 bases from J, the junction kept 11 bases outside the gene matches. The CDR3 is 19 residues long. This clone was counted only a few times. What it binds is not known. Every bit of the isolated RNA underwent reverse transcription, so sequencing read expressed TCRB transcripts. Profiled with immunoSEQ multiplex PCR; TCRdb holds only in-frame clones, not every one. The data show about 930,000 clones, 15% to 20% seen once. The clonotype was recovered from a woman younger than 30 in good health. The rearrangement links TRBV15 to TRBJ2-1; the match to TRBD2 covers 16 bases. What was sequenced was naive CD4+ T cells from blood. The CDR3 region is CATSRDGFTGTSGRVEQFF. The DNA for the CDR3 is TGTGCCACCAGCAGAGATGGGTTTACCGGGACTAGCGGGAGGGTTGAGCAGTTCTTC. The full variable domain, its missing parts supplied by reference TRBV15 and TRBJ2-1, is DAMVIQNPRYQVTQFGKPVTLSCSQTLNHNVMYWYQQKSSQAPKLLFHYYDKDFNNEADTPDNFQSRRPNTSFCFLDIRSPGLGDTAMYLCATSRDGFTGTSGRVEQFFGPGTRLTVL.